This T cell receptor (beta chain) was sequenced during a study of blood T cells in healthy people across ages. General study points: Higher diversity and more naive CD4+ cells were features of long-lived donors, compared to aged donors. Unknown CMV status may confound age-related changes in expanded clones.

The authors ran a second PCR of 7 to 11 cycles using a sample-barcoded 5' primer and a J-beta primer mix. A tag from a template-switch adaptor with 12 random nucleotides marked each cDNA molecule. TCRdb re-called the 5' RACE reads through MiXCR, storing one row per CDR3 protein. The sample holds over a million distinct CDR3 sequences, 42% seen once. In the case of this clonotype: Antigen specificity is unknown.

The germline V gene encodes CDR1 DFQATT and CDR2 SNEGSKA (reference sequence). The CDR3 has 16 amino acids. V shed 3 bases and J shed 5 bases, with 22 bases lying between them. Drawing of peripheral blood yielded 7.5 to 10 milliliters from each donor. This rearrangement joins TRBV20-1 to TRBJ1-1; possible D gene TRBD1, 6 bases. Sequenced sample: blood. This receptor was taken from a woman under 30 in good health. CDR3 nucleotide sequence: TGCAGTGCTAGGTTCACAGGGTTCTACTCGGGGACTGAAGCTTTCTTT. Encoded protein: CSARFTGFYSGTEAFF.